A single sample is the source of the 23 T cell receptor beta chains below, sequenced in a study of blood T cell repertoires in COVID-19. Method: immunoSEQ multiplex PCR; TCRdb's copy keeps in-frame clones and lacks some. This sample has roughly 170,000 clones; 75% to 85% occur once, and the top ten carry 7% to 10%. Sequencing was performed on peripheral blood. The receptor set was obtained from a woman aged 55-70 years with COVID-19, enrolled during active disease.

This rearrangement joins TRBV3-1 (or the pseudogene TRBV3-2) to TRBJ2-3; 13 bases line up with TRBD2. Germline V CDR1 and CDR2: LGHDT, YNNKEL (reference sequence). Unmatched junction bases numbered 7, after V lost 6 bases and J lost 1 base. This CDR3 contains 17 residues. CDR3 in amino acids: CASRAGTSGVGTDTQYF. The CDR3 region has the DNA TGTGCCAGCAGAGCCGGGACTAGCGGGGTCGGCACAGATACGCAGTATTTT.

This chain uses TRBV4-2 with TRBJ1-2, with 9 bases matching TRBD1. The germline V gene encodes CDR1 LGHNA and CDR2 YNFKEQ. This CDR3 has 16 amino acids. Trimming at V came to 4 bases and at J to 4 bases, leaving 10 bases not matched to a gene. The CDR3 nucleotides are TGTGCCAGCAGCCGGTTGGGACAGGGCAAGGGCTATGGCTACACCTTC. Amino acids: CASSRLGQGKGYGYTF.

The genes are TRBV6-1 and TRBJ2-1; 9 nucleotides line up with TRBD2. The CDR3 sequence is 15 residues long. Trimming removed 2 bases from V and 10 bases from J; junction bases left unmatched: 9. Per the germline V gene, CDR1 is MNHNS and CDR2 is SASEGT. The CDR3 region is CASSELSGGPGEQFF. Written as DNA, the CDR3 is TGTGCCAGCAGTGAATTGAGCGGGGGGCCGGGGGAGCAGTTCTTC.

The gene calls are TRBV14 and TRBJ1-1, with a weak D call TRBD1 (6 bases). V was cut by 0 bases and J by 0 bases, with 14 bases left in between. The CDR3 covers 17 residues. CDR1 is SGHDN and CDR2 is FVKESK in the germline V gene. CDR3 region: CASSQDRGGIMNTEAFF. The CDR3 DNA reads TGTGCCAGCAGCCAAGATAGGGGGGGGATCATGAACACTGAAGCTTTCTTT.

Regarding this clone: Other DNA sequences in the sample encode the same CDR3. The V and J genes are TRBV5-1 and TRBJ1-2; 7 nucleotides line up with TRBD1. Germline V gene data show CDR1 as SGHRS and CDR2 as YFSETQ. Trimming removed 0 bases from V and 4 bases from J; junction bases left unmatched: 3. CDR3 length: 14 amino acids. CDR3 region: CASSLEGTVYGYTF. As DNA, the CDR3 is TGCGCCAGCAGCTTGGAAGGGACAGTCTATGGCTACACCTTC.

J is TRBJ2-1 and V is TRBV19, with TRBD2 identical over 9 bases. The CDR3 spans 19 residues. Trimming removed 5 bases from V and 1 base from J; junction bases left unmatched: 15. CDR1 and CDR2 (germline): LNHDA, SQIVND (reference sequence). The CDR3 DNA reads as TGTGCCAGTAGTCCCGGGACTAGCAGGATCCGGGGTTCCTACAATGAGCAGTTCTTC. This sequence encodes CASSPGTSRIRGSYNEQFF.

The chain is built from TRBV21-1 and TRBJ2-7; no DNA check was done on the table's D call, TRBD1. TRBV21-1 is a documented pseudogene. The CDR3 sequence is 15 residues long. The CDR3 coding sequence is TGTGCCAGCAGCATTATAGGACAGGTTCCTTACGAGCAGTACTTC. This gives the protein CASSIIGQVPYEQYF.

CDR3 nucleotide sequence: TGTGCCAGCACCCCCATTACGGGCAATGAGCAGTTCTTC. Encoded protein: CASTPITGNEQFF. The rearrangement joins TRBV27 to TRBJ2-1; no clear D gene. The ends were cut back, 7 bases at V and 6 bases at J, with 13 bases in the middle. Germline CDR1 and CDR2: MNHEY and SMNVEV (reference sequence). There are 13 residues in the CDR3.

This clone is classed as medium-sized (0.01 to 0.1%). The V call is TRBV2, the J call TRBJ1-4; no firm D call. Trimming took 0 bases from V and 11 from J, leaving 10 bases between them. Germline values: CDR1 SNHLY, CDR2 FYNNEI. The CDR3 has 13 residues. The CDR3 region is CASSEAPRGKLFF. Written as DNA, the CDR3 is TGTGCCAGCAGTGAAGCGCCTCGAGGGAAACTGTTTTTT.

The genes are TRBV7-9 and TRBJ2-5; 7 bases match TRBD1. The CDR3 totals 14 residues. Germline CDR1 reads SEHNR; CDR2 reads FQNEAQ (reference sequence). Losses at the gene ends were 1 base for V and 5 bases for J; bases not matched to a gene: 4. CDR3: CASSLVVGGETQYF. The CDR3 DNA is TGTGCCAGCAGCTTAGTGGTAGGGGGCGAGACCCAGTACTTC. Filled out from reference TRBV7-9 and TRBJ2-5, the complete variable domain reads DTGVSQNPRHKITKRGQNVTFRCDPISEHNRLYWYRQTLGQGPEFLTYFQNEAQLEKSRLLSDRFSAERPKGSFSTLEIQRTEQGDSAMYLCASSLVVGGETQYFGPGTRLLVL.

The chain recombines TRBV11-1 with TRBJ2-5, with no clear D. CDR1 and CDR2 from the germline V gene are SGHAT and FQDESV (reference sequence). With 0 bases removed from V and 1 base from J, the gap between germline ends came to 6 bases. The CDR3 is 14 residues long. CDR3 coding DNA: TGTGCCAGCAGCTTAGCACACCTCCAAGAGACCCAGTACTTC. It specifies CASSLAHLQETQYF.

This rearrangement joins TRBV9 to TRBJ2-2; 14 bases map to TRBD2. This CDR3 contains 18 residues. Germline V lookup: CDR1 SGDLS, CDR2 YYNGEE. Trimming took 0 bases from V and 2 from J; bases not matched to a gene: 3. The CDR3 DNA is TGTGCCAGCAGCGTAGGACTAGCGGGAGGGGCCAACACCGGGGAGCTGTTTTTT. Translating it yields CASSVGLAGGANTGELFF. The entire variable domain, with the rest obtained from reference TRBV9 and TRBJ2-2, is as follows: DSGVTQTPKHLITATGQRVTLRCSPRSGDLSVYWYQQSLDQGLQFLIQYYNGEERAKGNILERFSAQQFPDLHSELNLSSLELGDSALYFCASSVGLAGGANTGELFFGEGSRLTVL.

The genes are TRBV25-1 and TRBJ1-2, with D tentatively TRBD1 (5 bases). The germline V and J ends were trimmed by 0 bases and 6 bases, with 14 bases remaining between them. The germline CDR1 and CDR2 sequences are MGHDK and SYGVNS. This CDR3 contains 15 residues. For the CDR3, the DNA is TGTGCCAGCAGTGAATACGGCAGGGCCCCAAATGGCTACACCTTC. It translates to CASSEYGRAPNGYTF.

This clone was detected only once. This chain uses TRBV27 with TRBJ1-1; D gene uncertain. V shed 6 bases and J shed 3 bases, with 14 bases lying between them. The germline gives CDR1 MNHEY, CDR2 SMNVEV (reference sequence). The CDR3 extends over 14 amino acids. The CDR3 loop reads CASSPYREYTEAFF. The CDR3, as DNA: TGTGCCAGCAGCCCCTATCGGGAATACACTGAAGCTTTCTTT.

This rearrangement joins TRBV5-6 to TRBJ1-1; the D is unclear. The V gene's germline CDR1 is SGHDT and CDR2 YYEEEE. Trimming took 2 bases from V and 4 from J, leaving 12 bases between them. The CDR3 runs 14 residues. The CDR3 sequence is CASSFFRVGTEAFF. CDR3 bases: TGTGCCAGCAGCTTTTTTCGGGTGGGCACTGAAGCTTTCTTT.

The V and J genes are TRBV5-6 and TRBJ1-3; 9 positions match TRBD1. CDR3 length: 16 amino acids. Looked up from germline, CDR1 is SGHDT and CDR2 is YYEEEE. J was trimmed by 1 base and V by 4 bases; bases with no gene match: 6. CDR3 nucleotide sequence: TGTGCCAGCAGCGTCGGGACAGGGTTTTCTGGAAACACCATATATTTT. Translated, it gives CASSVGTGFSGNTIYF.

Here the CDR3 reads CASSRGAGSSYEQYV. CDR3 DNA sequence: TGTGCCAGCAGCCGGGGGGCCGGGAGCTCCTACGAGCAGTACGTC. The J gene is TRBJ2-7, the V gene TRBV7-6; D may be TRBD2 (7 bases). Germline values: CDR1 SGHVS, CDR2 FNYEAQ. This CDR3 region has 15 residues. V was clipped by 5 bases and J by 0 bases, with 14 bases between them.

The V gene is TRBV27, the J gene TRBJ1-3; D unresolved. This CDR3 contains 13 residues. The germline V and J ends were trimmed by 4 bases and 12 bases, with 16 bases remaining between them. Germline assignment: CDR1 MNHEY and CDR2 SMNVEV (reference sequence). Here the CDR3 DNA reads TGTGCCAGCAGTTCTAGTTTTCGTAGCGTCATATATTTT. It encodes CASSSSFRSVIYF.

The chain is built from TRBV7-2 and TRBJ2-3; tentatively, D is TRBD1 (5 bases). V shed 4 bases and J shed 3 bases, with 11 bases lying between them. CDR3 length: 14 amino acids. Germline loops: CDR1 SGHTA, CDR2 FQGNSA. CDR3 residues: CASSWTRTTDTQYF. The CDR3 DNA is TGTGCCAGCAGCTGGACGCGGACAACAGATACGCAGTATTTT.

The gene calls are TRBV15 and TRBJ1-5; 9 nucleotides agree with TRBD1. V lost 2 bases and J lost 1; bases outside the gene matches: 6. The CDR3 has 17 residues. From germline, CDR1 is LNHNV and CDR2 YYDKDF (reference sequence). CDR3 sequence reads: CATSRQLDRGSNQPQHF. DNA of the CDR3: TGTGCCACCAGCAGACAATTGGACAGGGGAAGCAATCAGCCCCAGCATTTT.

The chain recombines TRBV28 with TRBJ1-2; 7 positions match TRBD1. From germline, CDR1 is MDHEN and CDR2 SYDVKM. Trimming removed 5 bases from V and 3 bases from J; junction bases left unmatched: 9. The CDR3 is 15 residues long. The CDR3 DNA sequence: TGTGCCAGCAGTCCAAAGACAGGGATTGACTATGGCTACACCTTC. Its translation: CASSPKTGIDYGYTF.

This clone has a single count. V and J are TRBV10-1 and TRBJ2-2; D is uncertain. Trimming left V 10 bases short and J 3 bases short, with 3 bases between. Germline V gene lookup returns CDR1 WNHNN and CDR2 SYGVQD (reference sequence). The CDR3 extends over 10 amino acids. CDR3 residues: CATDTGELFF. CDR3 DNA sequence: TGCGCCACCGACACCGGGGAGCTGTTTTTT.

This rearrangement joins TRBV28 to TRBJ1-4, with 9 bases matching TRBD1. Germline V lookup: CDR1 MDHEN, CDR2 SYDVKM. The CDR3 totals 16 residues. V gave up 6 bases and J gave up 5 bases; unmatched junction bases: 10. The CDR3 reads CASSLPTGGLNEKLFF. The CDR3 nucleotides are TGTGCCAGCAGCCTCCCGACAGGGGGATTGAATGAAAAACTGTTTTTT.